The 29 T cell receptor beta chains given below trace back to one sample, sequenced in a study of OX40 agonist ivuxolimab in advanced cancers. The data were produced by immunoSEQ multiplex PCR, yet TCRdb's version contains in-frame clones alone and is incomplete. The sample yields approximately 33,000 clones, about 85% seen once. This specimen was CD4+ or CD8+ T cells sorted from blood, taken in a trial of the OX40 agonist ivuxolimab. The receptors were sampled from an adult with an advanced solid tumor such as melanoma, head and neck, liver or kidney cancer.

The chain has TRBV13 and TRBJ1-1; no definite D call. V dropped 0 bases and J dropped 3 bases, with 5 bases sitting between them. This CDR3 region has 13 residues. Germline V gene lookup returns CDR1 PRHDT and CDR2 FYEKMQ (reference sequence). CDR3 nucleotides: TGTGCCAGCAGCTTAGGTCCGGACACTGAAGCTTTCTTT. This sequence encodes CASSLGPDTEAFF.

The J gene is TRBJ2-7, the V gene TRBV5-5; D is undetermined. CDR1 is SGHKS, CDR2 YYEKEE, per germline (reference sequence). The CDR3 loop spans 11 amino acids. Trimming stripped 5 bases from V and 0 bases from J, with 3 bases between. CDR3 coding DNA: TGTGCCAGCAGTCACTCCTACGAGCAGTACTTC. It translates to CASSHSYEQYF.

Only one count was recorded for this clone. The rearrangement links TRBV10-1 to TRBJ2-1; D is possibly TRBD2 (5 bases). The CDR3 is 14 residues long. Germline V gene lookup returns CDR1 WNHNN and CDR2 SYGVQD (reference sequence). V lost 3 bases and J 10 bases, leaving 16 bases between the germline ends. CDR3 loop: CASSDSIPAVEQFF. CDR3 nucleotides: TGCGCCAGCAGTGATAGTATTCCAGCGGTCGAGCAGTTCTTC.

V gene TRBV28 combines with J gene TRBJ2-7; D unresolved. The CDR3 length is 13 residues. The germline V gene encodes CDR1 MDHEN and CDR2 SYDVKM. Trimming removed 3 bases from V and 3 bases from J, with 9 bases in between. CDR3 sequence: CASSLGRIYEQYF. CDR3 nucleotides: TGTGCCAGCAGTTTGGGAAGAATCTACGAGCAGTACTTC.

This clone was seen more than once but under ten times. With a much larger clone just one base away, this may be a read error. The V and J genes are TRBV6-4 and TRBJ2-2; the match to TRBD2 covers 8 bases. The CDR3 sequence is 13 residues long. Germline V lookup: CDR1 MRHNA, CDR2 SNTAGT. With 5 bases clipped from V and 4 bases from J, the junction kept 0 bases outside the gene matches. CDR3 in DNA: TGTGCCAGCAGTAGCGGGAGCACCGGGGAGCTGTTTTTT. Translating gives CASSSGSTGELFF.

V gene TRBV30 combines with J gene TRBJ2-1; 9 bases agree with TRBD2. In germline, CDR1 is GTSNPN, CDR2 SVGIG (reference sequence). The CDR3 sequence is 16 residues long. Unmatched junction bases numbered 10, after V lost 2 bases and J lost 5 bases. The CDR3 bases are TGTGCCTGGAGTCGATATCAGACTAGCGGCGACAATGAGCAGTTCTTC. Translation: CAWSRYQTSGDNEQFF. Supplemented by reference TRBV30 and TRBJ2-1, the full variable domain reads SQTIHQWPATLVQPVGSPLSLECTVEGTSNPNLYWYRQAAGRGLQLLFYSVGIGQISSEVPQNLSASRPQDRQFILSSKKLLLSDSGFYLCAWSRYQTSGDNEQFFGPGTRLTVL.

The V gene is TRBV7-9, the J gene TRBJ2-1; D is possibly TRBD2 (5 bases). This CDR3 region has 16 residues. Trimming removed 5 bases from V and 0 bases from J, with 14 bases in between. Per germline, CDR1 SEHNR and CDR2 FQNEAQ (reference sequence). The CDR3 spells CASSPKGGSSYNEQFF. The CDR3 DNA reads TGTGCCAGCAGCCCAAAGGGTGGGAGCTCCTACAATGAGCAGTTCTTC.

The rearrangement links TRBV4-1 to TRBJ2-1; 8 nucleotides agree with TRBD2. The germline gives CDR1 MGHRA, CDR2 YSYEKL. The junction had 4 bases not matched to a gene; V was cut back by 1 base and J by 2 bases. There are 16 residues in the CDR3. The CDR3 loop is CASSQGTSLTYNEQFF. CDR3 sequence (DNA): TGCGCCAGCAGCCAAGGGACTAGCCTAACCTACAATGAGCAGTTCTTC.

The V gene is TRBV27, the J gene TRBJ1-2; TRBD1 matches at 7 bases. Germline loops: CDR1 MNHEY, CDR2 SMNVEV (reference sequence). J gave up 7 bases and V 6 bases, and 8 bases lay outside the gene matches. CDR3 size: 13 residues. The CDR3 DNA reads TGTGCCAGCAGCACAGGGGTAGTAAGTGGCTACACCTTC. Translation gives CASSTGVVSGYTF.

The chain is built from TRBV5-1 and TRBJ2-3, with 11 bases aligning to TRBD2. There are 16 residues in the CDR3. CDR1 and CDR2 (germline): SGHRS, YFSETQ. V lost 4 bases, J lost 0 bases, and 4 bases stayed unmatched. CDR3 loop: CASSPRTSGSTDTQYF. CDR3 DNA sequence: TGCGCCAGCAGCCCGAGGACTAGCGGGAGCACAGATACGCAGTATTTT.

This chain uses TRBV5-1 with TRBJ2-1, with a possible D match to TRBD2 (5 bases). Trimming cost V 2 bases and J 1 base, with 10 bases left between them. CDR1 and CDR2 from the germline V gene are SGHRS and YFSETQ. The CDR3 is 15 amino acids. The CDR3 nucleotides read TGCGCCAGCAGCTTTCCTAGCCCATCCTACAATGAGCAGTTCTTC. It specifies CASSFPSPSYNEQFF.

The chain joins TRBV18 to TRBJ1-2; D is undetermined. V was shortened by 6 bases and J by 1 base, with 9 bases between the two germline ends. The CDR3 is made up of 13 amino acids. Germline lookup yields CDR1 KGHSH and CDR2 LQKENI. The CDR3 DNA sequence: TGTGCCAGCTCTTATCCAGTTAACTATGGCTACACCTTC. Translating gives CASSYPVNYGYTF.

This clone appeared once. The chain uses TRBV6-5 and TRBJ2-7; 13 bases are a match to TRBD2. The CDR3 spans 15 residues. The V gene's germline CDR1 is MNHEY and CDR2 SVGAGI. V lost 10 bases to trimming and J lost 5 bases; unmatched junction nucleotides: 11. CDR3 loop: CATGRTSGSQNEQYF. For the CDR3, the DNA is TGTGCCACCGGACGGACTAGCGGGAGTCAGAACGAGCAGTACTTC.

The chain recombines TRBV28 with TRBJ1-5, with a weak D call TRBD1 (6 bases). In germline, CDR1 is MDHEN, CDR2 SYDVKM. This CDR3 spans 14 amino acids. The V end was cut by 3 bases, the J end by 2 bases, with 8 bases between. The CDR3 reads CASSLAGGNQPQHF. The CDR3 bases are TGTGCCAGCAGTTTGGCAGGGGGCAATCAGCCCCAGCATTTT. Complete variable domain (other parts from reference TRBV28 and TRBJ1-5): DVKVTQSSRYLVKRTGEKVFLECVQDMDHENMFWYRQDPGLGLRLIYFSYDVKMKEKGDIPEGYSVSREKKERFSLILESASTNQTSMYLCASSLAGGNQPQHFGDGTRLSIL.

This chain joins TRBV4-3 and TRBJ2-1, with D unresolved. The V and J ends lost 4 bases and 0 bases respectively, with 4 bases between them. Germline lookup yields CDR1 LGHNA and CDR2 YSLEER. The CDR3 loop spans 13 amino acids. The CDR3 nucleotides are TGCGCCAGCAGCCCTAGCTCCTACAATGAGCAGTTCTTC. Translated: CASSPSSYNEQFF.

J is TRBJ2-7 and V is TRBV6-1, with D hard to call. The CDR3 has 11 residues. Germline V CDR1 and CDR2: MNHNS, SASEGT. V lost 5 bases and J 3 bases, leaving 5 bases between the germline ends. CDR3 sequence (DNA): TGTGCCAGCAGTCAAAGCTACGAGCAGTACTTC. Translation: CASSQSYEQYF.

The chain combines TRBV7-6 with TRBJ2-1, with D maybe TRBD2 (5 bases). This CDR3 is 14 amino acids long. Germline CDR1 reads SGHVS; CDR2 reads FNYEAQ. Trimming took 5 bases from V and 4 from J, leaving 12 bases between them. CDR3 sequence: CASSPLAGYNEQFF. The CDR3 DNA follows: TGTGCCAGCAGCCCGCTGGCGGGTTACAATGAGCAGTTCTTC. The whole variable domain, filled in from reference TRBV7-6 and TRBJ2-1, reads GAGVSQSPRYKVTKRGQDVALRCDPISGHVSLYWYRQALGQGPEFLTYFNYEAQQDKSGLPNDRFSAERPEGSISTLTIQRTEQRDSAMYRCASSPLAGYNEQFFGPGTRLTVL.

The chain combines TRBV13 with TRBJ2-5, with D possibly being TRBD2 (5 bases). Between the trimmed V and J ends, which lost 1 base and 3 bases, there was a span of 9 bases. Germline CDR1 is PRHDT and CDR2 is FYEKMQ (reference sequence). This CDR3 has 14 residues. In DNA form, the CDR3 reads TGTGCCAGCAGCTTAGATCCAGCGGAAGAGACCCAGTACTTC. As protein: CASSLDPAEETQYF.

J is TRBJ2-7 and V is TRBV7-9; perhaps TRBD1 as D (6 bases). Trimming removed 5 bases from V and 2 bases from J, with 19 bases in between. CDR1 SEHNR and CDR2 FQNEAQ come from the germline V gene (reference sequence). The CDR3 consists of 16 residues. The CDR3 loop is CASSPTTGTNTYEQYF. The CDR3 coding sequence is TGTGCCAGCAGCCCCACCACCGGGACAAATACCTACGAGCAGTACTTC.

The CDR3 sequence: CASIESSGVAYNEQFF. The CDR3 DNA reads as TGTGCCAGCATAGAGTCTAGCGGGGTTGCCTACAATGAGCAGTTCTTC. V gene TRBV2 combines with J gene TRBJ2-1; TRBD2 matches 9 bases. Germline lookup yields CDR1 SNHLY and CDR2 FYNNEI. The CDR3 extends over 16 amino acids. With V trimmed by 7 bases and J by 2 bases, 9 bases remained unmatched.

Written as DNA, the CDR3 is TGCAGCGTTGTAGACGGGACCTACGAGCAGTACTTC. Translation gives CSVVDGTYEQYF. The chain carries TRBV29-1 and TRBJ2-7; maybe TRBD2 (5 bases). Germline V gives CDR1 SQVTM, CDR2 ANQGSEA. The length of the CDR3 is 12 residues. V shed 4 bases and J shed 2 bases, with 9 bases lying between them.

The CDR3: CASSYSGSSYNEQFF. The DNA for the CDR3 is TGTGCCAGTAGTTATAGCGGGAGCTCCTACAATGAGCAGTTCTTC. The rearrangement joins TRBV19 to TRBJ2-1; TRBD2 agrees at 9 bases. Germline CDR1 reads LNHDA; CDR2 reads SQIVND (reference sequence). V was clipped by 5 bases and J by 0 bases; unmatched bases: 2. This CDR3 has 15 residues.

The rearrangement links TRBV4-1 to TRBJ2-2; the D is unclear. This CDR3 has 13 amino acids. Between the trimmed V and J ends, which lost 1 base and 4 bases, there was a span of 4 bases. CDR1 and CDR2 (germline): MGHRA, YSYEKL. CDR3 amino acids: CASSQGVTGELFF. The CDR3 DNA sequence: TGCGCCAGCAGCCAAGGAGTCACCGGGGAGCTGTTTTTT.

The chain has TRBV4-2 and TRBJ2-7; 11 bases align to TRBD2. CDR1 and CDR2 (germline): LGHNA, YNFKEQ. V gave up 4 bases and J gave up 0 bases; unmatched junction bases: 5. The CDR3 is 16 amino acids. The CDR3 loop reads CASSPTSGASSYEQYF. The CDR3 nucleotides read TGTGCCAGCAGCCCGACTAGCGGGGCCAGCTCCTACGAGCAGTACTTC.

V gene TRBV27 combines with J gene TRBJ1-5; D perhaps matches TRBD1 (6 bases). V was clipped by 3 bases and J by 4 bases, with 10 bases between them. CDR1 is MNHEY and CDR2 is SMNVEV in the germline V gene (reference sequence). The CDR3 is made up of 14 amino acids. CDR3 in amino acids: CASSFSGANQPQHF. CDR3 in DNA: TGTGCCAGCAGTTTTTCAGGGGCTAATCAGCCCCAGCATTTT.

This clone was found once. CDR3 nucleotides: TGTGCCAGCAGTTTGCAAGGGTTTACAGATACGCAGTATTTT. As protein: CASSLQGFTDTQYF. This chain links TRBV27 with TRBJ2-3; D is undetermined. The CDR3 runs 14 residues. CDR1 is MNHEY, CDR2 SMNVEV, per germline (reference sequence). V gave up 3 bases and J gave up 3 bases, with 10 bases separating them.

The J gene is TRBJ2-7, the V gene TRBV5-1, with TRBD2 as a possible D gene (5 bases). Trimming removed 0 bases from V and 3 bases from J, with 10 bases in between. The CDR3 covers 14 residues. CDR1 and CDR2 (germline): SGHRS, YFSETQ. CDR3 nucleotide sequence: TGCGCCAGCAGCTTGGCCGCGGGTAGCTACGAGCAGTACTTC. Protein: CASSLAAGSYEQYF.

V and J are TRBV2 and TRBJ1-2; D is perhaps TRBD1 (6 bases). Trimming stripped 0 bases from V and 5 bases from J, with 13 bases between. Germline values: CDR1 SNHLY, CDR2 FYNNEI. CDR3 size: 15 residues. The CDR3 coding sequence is TGTGCCAGCAGTGAAGCCGGGGGGCTAACGTATGGCTACACCTTC. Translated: CASSEAGGLTYGYTF.

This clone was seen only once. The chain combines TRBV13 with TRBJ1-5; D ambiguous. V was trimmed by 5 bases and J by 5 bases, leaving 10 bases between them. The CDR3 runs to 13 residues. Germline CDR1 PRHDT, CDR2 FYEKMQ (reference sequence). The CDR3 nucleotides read TGTGCCAGCAGCGAACAGAACCATCAGCCCCAGCATTTT. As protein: CASSEQNHQPQHF.